A selection of T cell receptor beta chains follows, all from one sample in a study of blood T cells in healthy people across ages. TCRdb reanalysed the 5' RACE reads using MiXCR and keeps one entry per CDR3 protein. The sample contains fewer than 900,000 distinct CDR3 sequences, around 40% of which appear only once. Material: blood. These receptors all come from a woman aged 55-70 years in good health. Both conserved end residues are part of each CDR3. D genes are given only for firm matches. Clone size is stated in some rows and not others, as once, few, many or a class when expanded.

clone_size d_call j_call v_call cdr3_aa cdr3_nt
- - TRBJ2-5 TRBV12-3/TRBV12-4 CASLALGETQYF TGTGCCAGCTTGGCCCTCGGGGAGACCCAGTACTTC
few - TRBJ1-1 TRBV5-1 CASSLTNMNTEAFF TGCGCCAGCAGCTTGACAAACATGAACACTGAAGCTTTCTTT
- - TRBJ1-1 TRBV21-1 CASSPSPGENTEAFF TGTGCCAGCAGCCCCTCGCCGGGTGAGAACACTGAAGCTTTCTTT
- TRBD2 TRBJ2-1 TRBV7-2 CASSPWSLAGGNFGEQFF TGTGCCAGCAGCCCCTGGTCTCTAGCGGGAGGAAATTTTGGTGAGCAGTTCTTC
- TRBD1 TRBJ2-3 TRBV6-5 CASRDRAPDTQYF TGTGCCAGCAGAGACAGGGCCCCAGATACGCAGTATTTT
- - TRBJ2-1 TRBV12-5 CALDPTGTLYNEQFF TGTGCTCTCGACCCTACCGGGACTCTGTACAATGAGCAGTTCTTC
- TRBD2 TRBJ2-7 TRBV20-1 CSARGLAENYEQYF TGCAGTGCTAGGGGACTAGCGGAAAACTACGAGCAGTACTTC
many TRBD1 TRBJ1-2 TRBV6-2/TRBV6-3 CASSYRGQSRGYTF TGTGCCAGCAGTTACAGGGGACAGAGTAGAGGCTACACCTTC
- - TRBJ1-2 TRBV24-1 CATSDSGVYGYTF TGTGCCACCAGTGACTCAGGGGTCTACGGCTACACCTTC
- TRBD1 TRBJ1-5 TRBV7-2 CASSLSAGGNFQPQHF TGTGCCAGCAGCTTATCGGCAGGGGGAAACTTTCAGCCCCAGCATTTT
- - TRBJ1-1 TRBV7-8 CASSLQGKGTEAFF TGTGCCAGCAGCTTACAGGGAAAGGGGACTGAAGCTTTCTTT
- TRBD2 TRBJ2-1 TRBV19 CASRPGLSTYNEQFF TGTGCCAGTAGGCCGGGACTATCAACCTACAATGAGCAGTTCTTC
few TRBD2 TRBJ2-3 TRBV5-6 CASSSYGAGGTDTQYF TGTGCCAGCAGCTCATACGGGGCGGGGGGCACAGATACGCAGTATTTT
few TRBD2 TRBJ2-3 TRBV3-1 CASSQTSGRDTQYF TGTGCCAGCAGCCAGACTAGCGGGAGGGATACGCAGTATTTT
few - TRBJ2-7 TRBV7-2 CASSPGRQNYEQYF TGTGCCAGCAGCCCGGGGAGGCAGAACTACGAGCAGTACTTC
many TRBD2 TRBJ2-1 TRBV7-2 CASSSQPTSGPGYNEQFF TGTGCCAGCAGCTCTCAACCGACTAGCGGGCCTGGTTACAATGAGCAGTTCTTC
- TRBD2 TRBJ2-1 TRBV27 CASSLSSGFYNEQFF TGTGCCAGCAGTTTATCTAGCGGGTTCTACAATGAGCAGTTCTTC
- TRBD1 TRBJ1-6 TRBV2 CASTAQGVNSPLHF TGTGCCAGCACCGCACAGGGGGTAAATTCACCCCTCCACTTT
- - TRBJ2-1 TRBV3-1 CASSQYPGGLSFEQFF TGTGCCAGCAGCCAATATCCGGGGGGCCTCTCGTTTGAGCAGTTCTTC
few - TRBJ2-1 TRBV27 CASSLPGKPYNEQFF TGTGCCAGCAGTTTACCTGGGAAGCCCTACAATGAGCAGTTCTTC
many - TRBJ2-1 TRBV7-9 CASSLAGPNNEQFF TGTGCCAGCAGCTTAGCGGGACCCAACAATGAGCAGTTCTTC
few - TRBJ2-7 TRBV7-3 CASSLNGASAYEQYF TGTGCCAGCAGCTTAAATGGGGCTAGCGCCTACGAGCAGTACTTC
once TRBD2 TRBJ2-3 TRBV12-3/TRBV12-4 CASRPGLVTQYF TGTGCCAGCAGACCCGGACTAGTTACGCAGTATTTT
few - TRBJ1-2 TRBV7-9 CASSPSGAPGGYTF TGTGCCAGCAGCCCGTCGGGAGCGCCCGGCGGCTACACCTTC
- - TRBJ2-3 TRBV11-1 CASSRTGKRRTDTQYF TGTGCCAGCAGCCGTACAGGGAAAAGAAGGACAGATACGCAGTATTTT
- - TRBJ2-7 TRBV7-8 CASRRSGDPYEQYF TGTGCCAGCAGGAGGTCAGGGGATCCCTACGAGCAGTACTTC
many - TRBJ2-6 TRBV4-2 CASSQDQGSGANVLTF TGTGCCAGCAGCCAAGACCAGGGGTCTGGGGCCAACGTCCTGACTTTC
few TRBD2 TRBJ2-1 TRBV11-1 CASSLSREHSYNEQFF TGTGCCAGCAGCTTATCGCGGGAGCACTCCTACAATGAGCAGTTCTTC
- - TRBJ1-6 TRBV28 CASRIEEGYNSPLHF TGTGCCAGCAGAATAGAAGAGGGGTATAATTCACCCCTCCACTTT
few TRBD2 TRBJ2-3 TRBV15 CATSREPGGDTQYF TGTGCCACCAGCAGAGAGCCGGGAGGAGATACGCAGTATTTT
- TRBD1 TRBJ1-1 TRBV7-2 CASSQGRDRVAFF TGTGCCAGCAGCCAGGGAAGGGACAGGGTGGCTTTCTTT
- - TRBJ1-5 TRBV13 CASSFGRLGQPQHF TGTGCCAGCAGCTTTGGCAGACTGGGTCAGCCCCAGCATTTT
- TRBD2 TRBJ2-3 TRBV27 CASSLGTRASTDTQYF TGTGCCAGCAGTTTAGGGACTAGGGCTAGCACAGATACGCAGTATTTT
- - TRBJ1-5 TRBV6-1 CASSEARDTQLLGNQPQHF TGTGCCAGCAGTGAAGCGAGGGACACACAGCTACTGGGCAATCAGCCCCAGCATTTT
- - TRBJ2-3 TRBV7-2 CASSLEVSAQYF TGTGCCAGCAGCTTAGAAGTGAGTGCGCAGTATTTT
once - TRBJ2-7 TRBV7-9 CASSLGFGGFAYEQYF TGTGCCAGCAGCTTAGGATTCGGCGGTTTCGCCTACGAGCAGTACTTC
- TRBD1 TRBJ2-3 TRBV7-6 CASSLATGGKDTQYF TGTGCCAGCAGCTTAGCGACAGGGGGCAAGGATACGCAGTATTTT
many TRBD1 TRBJ2-7 TRBV29-1 CSVEVQGAYEQYF TGCAGCGTTGAGGTGCAGGGGGCCTACGAGCAGTACTTC
- TRBD2 TRBJ2-1 TRBV7-3 CASSSGLAVKSSYNEQFF TGTGCCAGCAGTTCGGGACTAGCGGTTAAAAGCTCCTACAATGAGCAGTTCTTC
few - TRBJ2-5 TRBV25-1 CASSSLSTFPQETQYF TGTGCCAGCAGTAGCTTGTCGACTTTTCCCCAAGAGACCCAGTACTTC
- - TRBJ1-1 TRBV7-9 CASSLGPGDEAFF TGTGCCAGCAGCTTAGGGCCAGGGGATGAAGCTTTCTTT
- TRBD1 TRBJ2-3 TRBV25-1 CASSEEGAATDTQYF TGTGCCAGCAGTGAAGAGGGGGCGGCTACAGATACGCAGTATTTT
few TRBD1 TRBJ1-2 TRBV11-2 CASSLERTGDGYTF TGTGCCAGCAGCTTAGAGCGGACAGGGGATGGCTACACCTTC
- - TRBJ1-1 TRBV2 CASSEEYTEAFF TGTGCCAGCAGTGAGGAATACACTGAAGCTTTCTTT
- TRBD2 TRBJ2-7 TRBV7-2 CASSLVSSGGSLLSEQYF TGTGCCAGCAGCTTAGTTTCTAGCGGGGGGAGCTTGTTGTCCGAGCAGTACTTC
- - TRBJ1-2 TRBV5-1 CASSLGRGLVDGYTF TGCGCCAGCAGCTTGGGGAGGGGTTTGGTTGATGGCTACACCTTC
- - TRBJ2-7 TRBV15 CATSRGRADEQYF TGTGCCACCAGCAGAGGGAGGGCCGACGAGCAGTACTTC
- - TRBJ2-5 TRBV29-1 CSVGSGLETQYF TGCAGCGTTGGAAGTGGCTTAGAGACCCAGTACTTC